This TCR beta chain emerged from a study of blood T cell repertoires in COVID-19. Across the study: Sample material is recorded as cDNA or gDNA derived from T cells, B-cell-depleted T cells, or PBMCs.

As processed by the authors: Reference gene primers were amplified, and this amplification served to estimate nucleated cell counts. Clones were sequenced by immunoSEQ multiplex PCR, and TCRdb holds only the in-frame ones, with some missing. V, J and clone size reflect that table, while D and trimming were determined from the DNA. The sample lists approximately 200,000 clones; 86% were seen once. The junction had 1 base not matched to a gene; V was cut back by 5 bases and J by 2 bases. The CDR3 spans 13 residues. The germline gives CDR1 SGHTA, CDR2 FQGNSA. The sample was peripheral blood. V is TRBV7-2 and J is TRBJ2-3; 7 bases align to TRBD1. This sequence originates from a man aged 50 or older with acute or convalescent COVID-19. CDR3 residues: CASSQGVTDTQYF. The DNA of the CDR3 is TGTGCCAGCAGCCAGGGGGTCACAGATACGCAGTATTTT.